Listed below are T cell receptor beta chains from one sample, sequenced in a study of cytomegalovirus exposure and HLA in healthy donors. Here immunoSEQ multiplex PCR was the method, and the copy in TCRdb shows in-frame clones only, minus some. Of roughly 160,000 clones listed, roughly 77% are singletons. Sequencing was performed on PBMCs. Receptor source: a woman aged 35 to 49 in good health and CMV-seropositive. CDR3s include the opening cysteine and the closing phenylalanine or tryptophan. The order of the fields is clone size, D gene, V gene, J gene, CDR3 length, CDR3 protein, CDR3 DNA. The D gene is left open where the match is weak. Size is omitted from some rows. Given values are once, few, many or a class for expanded clones.

.	.	TRBV6-1	TRBJ2-2	15	CASSARARNTGELFF	TGTGCCAGCAGTGCGAGGGCACGGAACACCGGGGAGCTGTTTTTT
.	TRBD1	TRBV15	TRBJ2-3	15	CATSRDQVTGVTQYF	TGTGCCACCAGCAGAGATCAGGTGACAGGGGTTACGCAGTATTTT
once	TRBD1	TRBV29-1	TRBJ1-2	13	CSAGQGSTYGYTF	TGCAGCGCTGGACAGGGTTCAACCTATGGCTACACCTTC
.	TRBD2	TRBV28	TRBJ2-7	18	CASSPLGTSGMKPYEQYF	TGTGCCAGCAGTCCCCTTGGGACTAGCGGGATGAAACCCTACGAGCAGTACTTC
.	.	TRBV11-2	TRBJ2-1	15	CASSSKLSSYNEQFF	TGTGCCAGCAGCTCCAAGCTGAGCTCCTACAATGAGCAGTTCTTC
.	TRBD2	TRBV19	TRBJ2-3	17	CASSIGMGLAQTDTQYF	TGTGCCAGTAGTATCGGGATGGGACTAGCGCAGACAGATACGCAGTATTTT
.	.	TRBV19	TRBJ2-6	15	CASRRGGSGANVLTF	TGTGCCAGTAGGAGGGGGGGCTCTGGGGCCAACGTCCTGACTTTC
.	TRBD1	TRBV7-2	TRBJ1-2	16	CASSLLRTGGNYGYTF	TGTGCCAGCAGCTTATTGCGGACAGGGGGCAACTATGGCTACACCTTC
.	.	TRBV9	TRBJ2-7	13	CASSGPLLNEQYF	TGTGCCAGCAGCGGGCCGCTCTTGAACGAGCAGTACTTC
.	.	TRBV9	TRBJ2-1	17	CASSVAGSAGAYNEQFF	TGTGCCAGCAGCGTAGCAGGGTCGGCAGGGGCGTACAATGAGCAGTTCTTC
.	TRBD2	TRBV5-1	TRBJ2-3	15	CASSYIAGETDTQYF	TGCGCCAGCAGCTATATAGCGGGAGAAACAGATACGCAGTATTTT
.	.	TRBV7-9	TRBJ2-1	12	CASSFEGNEQFF	TGTGCCAGCAGCTTTGAGGGCAATGAGCAGTTCTTC
few	TRBD1	TRBV6-6	TRBJ1-5	13	CASSYGTAQPQHF	TGTGCCAGCAGTTATGGGACAGCACAGCCCCAGCATTTT
.	TRBD2	TRBV7-3	TRBJ2-1	14	CASSSAGANNEQFF	TGTGCCAGCAGCTCAGCGGGAGCCAACAATGAGCAGTTCTTC
.	.	TRBV6-5	TRBJ2-3	15	CASSYVQGSTDTQYF	TGTGCCAGCAGTTACGTACAGGGTAGCACAGATACGCAGTATTTT
.	.	TRBV7-2	TRBJ2-5	15	CASSLDLAGAETQYF	TGTGCCAGCAGCTTAGATTTGGCAGGGGCCGAGACCCAGTACTTC
few	TRBD2	TRBV7-8	TRBJ2-6	15	CASNRAGAGANVLTF	TGTGCCAGCAATAGAGCGGGAGCTGGGGCCAACGTCCTGACTTTC
few	TRBD2	TRBV28	TRBJ2-4	15	CASSQAGLAKNIQYF	TGTGCCAGCAGCCAAGCGGGACTAGCCAAAAACATTCAGTACTTC
.	.	TRBV28	TRBJ2-2	15	CASSSPGHPTGELFF	TGTGCCAGCAGTTCCCCGGGACACCCTACCGGGGAGCTGTTTTTT